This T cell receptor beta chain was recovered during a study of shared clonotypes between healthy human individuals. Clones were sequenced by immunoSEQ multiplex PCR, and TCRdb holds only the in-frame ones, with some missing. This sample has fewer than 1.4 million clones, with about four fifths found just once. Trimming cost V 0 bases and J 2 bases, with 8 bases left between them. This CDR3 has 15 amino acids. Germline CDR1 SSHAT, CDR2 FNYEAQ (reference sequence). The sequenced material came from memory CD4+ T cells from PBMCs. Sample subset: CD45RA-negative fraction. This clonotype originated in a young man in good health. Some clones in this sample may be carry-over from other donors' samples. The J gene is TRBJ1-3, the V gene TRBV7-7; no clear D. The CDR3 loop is CASSLAFPPGNTIYF. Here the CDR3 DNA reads TGTGCCAGCAGCTTAGCCTTCCCCCCTGGAAACACCATATATTTT.